The next 20 T cell receptor beta chains were all read from a single sample in a study of blood T cell repertoires in COVID-19. Method: immunoSEQ multiplex PCR; TCRdb's copy keeps in-frame clones and lacks some. The sample holds approximately 180,000 clones; 70% to 90% are singletons and the top ten take approximately 10%. The sequenced sample was peripheral blood. Receptors originate from a human donor with active or convalescent COVID-19. The donor label of this sample is uncertain.

The chain recombines TRBV29-1 with TRBJ2-1; 11 bases are a match to TRBD2. The V and J ends lost 4 bases and 6 bases, in that order; junction bases with no gene match: 14. This CDR3 has 17 residues. Germline V CDR1 and CDR2: SQVTM, ANQGSEA. The CDR3 protein is CSVVGSSGGRGLNEQFF. The CDR3 coding sequence is TGCAGCGTTGTAGGATCTAGCGGGGGGAGGGGGCTCAATGAGCAGTTCTTC.

The chain has TRBV29-1 and TRBJ2-3; 10 nucleotides align to TRBD2. The CDR3 totals 14 residues. Germline CDR1 reads SQVTM; CDR2 reads ANQGSEA. V was pared by 6 bases and J by 4 bases, with 7 bases of the junction left unmatched. The CDR3 reads CSVSGRATPDTQYF. In nucleotides, the CDR3 is TGCAGCGTCAGCGGGAGGGCCACCCCAGATACGCAGTATTTT.

V usage is TRBV2 and J usage is TRBJ2-5; tentatively, D is TRBD1 (6 bases). The CDR3 totals 15 residues. Trimming took 3 bases from V and 5 from J, leaving 16 bases between them. The germline gives CDR1 SNHLY, CDR2 FYNNEI. CDR3 sequence: CASSEGPTGIETQYF. The DNA of the CDR3 is TGTGCCAGCAGTGAGGGCCCTACAGGGATCGAGACCCAGTACTTC.

The chain is built from TRBV7-9 and TRBJ2-2; D call uncertain. Trimming removed 5 bases at V and 1 base at J, with 8 bases between. This CDR3 is built from 14 residues. Germline CDR1 SEHNR, CDR2 FQNEAQ (reference sequence). This CDR3 reads CASSQQQNTGELFF. The DNA of the CDR3 is TGTGCCAGCAGCCAACAGCAGAACACCGGGGAGCTGTTTTTT.

Here the CDR3 DNA reads TGTGCCAGCAGCTTAGCACAGCAAACCGGGGAGCTGTTTTTT. This codes for CASSLAQQTGELFF. V and J are TRBV7-3 and TRBJ2-2; D remains ambiguous. Germline V gives CDR1 SGHTA, CDR2 FQGTGA. This CDR3 spans 14 amino acids. V lost 2 bases, J lost 5 bases, and 9 bases lay in between.

V is TRBV27 and J is TRBJ1-2, with D maybe TRBD1 (5 bases). Trimming cost V 4 bases and J 0 bases, with 12 bases left between them. This CDR3 comprises 15 residues. Germline assignment: CDR1 MNHEY and CDR2 SMNVEV (reference sequence). Here the CDR3 reads CASSYGGATNYGYTF. CDR3 coding DNA: TGTGCCAGCAGTTACGGAGGGGCCACTAACTATGGCTACACCTTC.

The chain recombines TRBV5-5 with TRBJ2-1, with 16 nucleotides matching TRBD2. The J segment lost 8 bases and the V segment lost 1 base, leaving 3 bases of the junction unmatched. The CDR3 runs 16 residues. Germline V gene data show CDR1 as SGHKS and CDR2 as YYEKEE (reference sequence). CDR3 amino acids: CASSLSGTSGRDEQFF. Here the CDR3 DNA reads TGTGCCAGCAGCTTGTCCGGGACTAGCGGGAGGGATGAGCAGTTCTTC.

The chain combines TRBV2 with TRBJ1-5, with D tentatively TRBD1 (6 bases). Germline V lookup: CDR1 SNHLY, CDR2 FYNNEI. V was trimmed by 0 bases and J by 7 bases, leaving 16 bases between them. This CDR3 spans 16 amino acids. CDR3 sequence: CASSEALGGPGQPQHF. The CDR3 DNA follows: TGTGCCAGCAGTGAAGCTTTGGGGGGGCCAGGACAGCCCCAGCATTTT.

V and J are TRBV13 and TRBJ1-2; 11 bases match TRBD1. From germline, CDR1 is PRHDT and CDR2 FYEKMQ (reference sequence). Trimming cost V 0 bases and J 1 base; bases outside gene matches: 10. The CDR3 extends over 19 amino acids. This CDR3 reads CASSLGLRDRGFFNYGYTF. The CDR3 DNA reads as TGTGCCAGCAGCTTAGGCCTAAGGGACAGGGGGTTTTTTAACTATGGCTACACCTTC.

This sequence joins TRBV11-2 and TRBJ2-5; 9 nucleotides agree with TRBD2. The V and J ends lost 5 bases and 2 bases, in that order; junction bases with no gene match: 9. The CDR3 length is 16 residues. Per germline, CDR1 SGHAT and CDR2 FQNNGV. CDR3 DNA sequence: TGTGCCAGCAGCACTCGTCCTAGCGGGACTCAAGAGACCCAGTACTTC. It is translated as CASSTRPSGTQETQYF.

Concerning this clone itself: The identical CDR3 is also encoded by other nucleotide sequences in the sample. The chain employs TRBV12-3 or TRBV12-4 and TRBJ2-1; no firm D call. The CDR3 covers 11 residues. The V end was cut by 3 bases, the J end by 6 bases, with 3 bases between. The CDR3 DNA reads as TGTGCCAGCAGTTTCCGCAATGAGCAGTTCTTC. Its protein product is CASSFRNEQFF.

The chain recombines TRBV19 with TRBJ1-2; D may be TRBD1 (6 bases). This CDR3 region has 15 residues. The V end lost 10 bases, the J end lost 1 base, and 19 bases lay between the germline ends. The germline V gene encodes CDR1 LNHDA and CDR2 SQIVND (reference sequence). The CDR3 is CATTRGAFVNYGYTF. The CDR3 bases are TGTGCCACCACCCGGGGGGCTTTTGTTAACTATGGCTACACCTTC.

The gene calls are TRBV27 and TRBJ1-5; perhaps TRBD1 as D (5 bases). CDR3 length equals 17 residues. The V gene's germline CDR1 is MNHEY and CDR2 SMNVEV (reference sequence). Deletions cut 2 bases from V and 2 bases from J, with 16 bases between. The CDR3 DNA is TGTGCCAGCAGTTTAACGCGGGGGGTAGTAGGCAATCAGCCCCAGCATTTT. Its protein is CASSLTRGVVGNQPQHF.

The rearrangement links TRBV27 to TRBJ2-5, with TRBD2 matching 9 bases. This CDR3 has 14 residues. V was clipped by 6 bases and J by 4 bases; unmatched bases: 6. CDR1 and CDR2 (germline): MNHEY, SMNVEV (reference sequence). The CDR3: CASRIAGGRETQYF. CDR3 bases: TGTGCCAGCAGGATCGCGGGAGGGCGAGAGACCCAGTACTTC.

This clone was picked up one time. The rearrangement links TRBV2 to TRBJ2-2, with TRBD1 identical over 8 bases. V gave up 6 bases and J gave up 4 bases; unmatched junction bases: 10. The CDR3 has 16 amino acids. CDR1 is SNHLY and CDR2 is FYNNEI in the germline V gene. This CDR3 is CASRGRQGAVTGELFF. CDR3 DNA: TGTGCCAGCAGGGGTCGGCAGGGGGCTGTCACCGGGGAGCTGTTTTTT.

The chain joins TRBV10-3 to TRBJ1-2; no reliable D call. The germline V and J ends were trimmed by 0 bases and 2 bases, with 10 bases remaining between them. Germline CDR1 is ENHRY and CDR2 is SYGVKD. There are 15 residues in the CDR3. CDR3 amino acids: CAISESKSVNYGYTF. CDR3 DNA sequence: TGTGCCATCAGTGAGTCGAAGTCGGTGAACTATGGCTACACCTTC.

The chain carries TRBV4-3 and TRBJ1-2; possible D gene TRBD1, 5 bases. There are 16 residues in the CDR3. The V gene lost 0 bases and the J gene lost 6 bases, with 17 bases spanning the gap. Germline loops: CDR1 LGHNA, CDR2 YSLEER. The CDR3 region is CASSQDGAGGFNGYTF. Written as DNA, the CDR3 is TGCGCCAGCAGCCAAGATGGGGCGGGGGGGTTCAATGGCTACACCTTC.

This chain links TRBV9 with TRBJ1-3, with a tentative D call TRBD1 (5 bases). V lost 7 bases and J lost 0, with 8 bases in between. Germline lookup yields CDR1 SGDLS and CDR2 YYNGEE. This CDR3 contains 13 residues. For the CDR3, the DNA is TGTGCCAGCCAGGGTCTCTCTGGAAACACCATATATTTT. Protein product: CASQGLSGNTIYF.

This chain joins TRBV11-3 and TRBJ2-5, with D maybe TRBD2 (5 bases). The CDR3 runs 15 residues. Trimming cost V 5 bases and J 3 bases, with 16 bases left between them. Germline CDR1 and CDR2: SGHNT and YENEEA. Written as DNA, the CDR3 is TGTGCCAGCAGCCCGAGCTGGGGAGCTGAAGAGACCCAGTACTTC. This codes for CASSPSWGAEETQYF.

The gene calls are TRBV5-1 and TRBJ2-7; D perhaps matches TRBD2 (5 bases). Germline V CDR1 and CDR2: SGHRS, YFSETQ. The CDR3 has 14 amino acids. Trimming stripped 4 bases from V and 2 bases from J, with 13 bases between. The CDR3 loop reads CASSPRGFPYEQYF. The CDR3 coding sequence is TGCGCCAGCAGCCCCCGGGGATTTCCCTACGAGCAGTACTTC.